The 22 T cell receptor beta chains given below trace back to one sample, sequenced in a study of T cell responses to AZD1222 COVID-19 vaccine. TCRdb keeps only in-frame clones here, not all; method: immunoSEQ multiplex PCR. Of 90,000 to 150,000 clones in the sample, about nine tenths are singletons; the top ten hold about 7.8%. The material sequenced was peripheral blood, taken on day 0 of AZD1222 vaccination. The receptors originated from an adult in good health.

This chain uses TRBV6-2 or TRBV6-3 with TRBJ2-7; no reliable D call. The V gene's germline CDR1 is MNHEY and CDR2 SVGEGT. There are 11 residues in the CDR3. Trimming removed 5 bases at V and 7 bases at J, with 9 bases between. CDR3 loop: CASSRVGEQYF. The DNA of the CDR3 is TGTGCCAGCAGTCGGGTTGGGGAGCAGTACTTC.

CDR3 loop: CATQRGTGGGSGNTIYF. The CDR3 bases are TGTGCCACCCAAAGGGGGACAGGCGGAGGTTCTGGAAACACCATATATTTT. The chain couples TRBV4-2 to TRBJ1-3, with 8 bases that match TRBD1. The CDR3 loop spans 17 amino acids. V shed 10 bases and J 1 base; nucleotides not matched to a gene: 15. CDR1 LGHNA and CDR2 YNFKEQ come from the germline V gene.

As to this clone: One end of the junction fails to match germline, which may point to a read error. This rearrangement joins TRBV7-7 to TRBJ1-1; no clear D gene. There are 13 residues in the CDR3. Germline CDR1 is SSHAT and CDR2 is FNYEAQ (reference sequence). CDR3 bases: TGTGCTAGCAGCCAAGCGTGGGGCACTGAAGCTTTCTTT. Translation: CASSQAWGTEAFF.

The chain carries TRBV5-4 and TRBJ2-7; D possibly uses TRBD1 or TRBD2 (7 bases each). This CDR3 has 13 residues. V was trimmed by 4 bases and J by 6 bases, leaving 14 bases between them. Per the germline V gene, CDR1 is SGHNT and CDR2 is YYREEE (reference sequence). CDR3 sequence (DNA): TGTGCCAGCAGCAGCGGGACAGCTCTCGAGCAGTACTTC. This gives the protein CASSSGTALEQYF.

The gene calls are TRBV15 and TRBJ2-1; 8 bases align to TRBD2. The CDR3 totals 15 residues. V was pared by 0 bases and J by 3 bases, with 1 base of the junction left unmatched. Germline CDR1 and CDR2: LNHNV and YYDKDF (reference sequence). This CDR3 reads CATSRDRGGYNEQFF. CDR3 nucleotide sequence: TGTGCCACCAGCAGAGACCGGGGGGGCTACAATGAGCAGTTCTTC. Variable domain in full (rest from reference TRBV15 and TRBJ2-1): DAMVIQNPRYQVTQFGKPVTLSCSQTLNHNVMYWYQQKSSQAPKLLFHYYDKDFNNEADTPDNFQSRRPNTSFCFLDIRSPGLGDTAMYLCATSRDRGGYNEQFFGPGTRLTVL.

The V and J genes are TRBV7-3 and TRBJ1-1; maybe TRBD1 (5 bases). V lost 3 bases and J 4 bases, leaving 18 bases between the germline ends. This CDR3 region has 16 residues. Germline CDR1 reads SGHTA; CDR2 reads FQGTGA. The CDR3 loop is CASSLHPRGSGTEAFF. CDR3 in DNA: TGTGCCAGCAGCTTGCATCCTAGGGGTAGTGGCACTGAAGCTTTCTTT.

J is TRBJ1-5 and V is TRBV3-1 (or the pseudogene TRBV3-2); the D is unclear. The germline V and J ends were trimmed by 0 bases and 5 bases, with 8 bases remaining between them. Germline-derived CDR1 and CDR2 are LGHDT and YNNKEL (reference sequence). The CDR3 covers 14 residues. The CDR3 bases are TGTGCCAGCAGCCAAGATTTAAGGGATCAGCCCCAGCATTTT. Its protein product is CASSQDLRDQPQHF.

Here the CDR3 reads CASVRGTQETQYF. The CDR3 nucleotides are TGTGCCAGCGTCCGGGGGACCCAAGAGACCCAGTACTTC. V and J are TRBV3-1 (or the pseudogene TRBV3-2) and TRBJ2-5, with D possibly matching TRBD2 (6 bases). CDR1 LGHDT and CDR2 YNNKEL come from the germline V gene (reference sequence). CDR3 length: 13 residues. Trimming took 8 bases from V and 1 from J, leaving 11 bases between them.

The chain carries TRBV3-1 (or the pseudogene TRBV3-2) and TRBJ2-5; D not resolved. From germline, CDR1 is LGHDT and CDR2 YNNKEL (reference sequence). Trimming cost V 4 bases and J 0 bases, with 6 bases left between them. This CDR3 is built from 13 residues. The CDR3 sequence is CASSLLYQETQYF. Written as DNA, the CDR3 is TGTGCCAGCAGCCTCCTGTACCAAGAGACCCAGTACTTC.

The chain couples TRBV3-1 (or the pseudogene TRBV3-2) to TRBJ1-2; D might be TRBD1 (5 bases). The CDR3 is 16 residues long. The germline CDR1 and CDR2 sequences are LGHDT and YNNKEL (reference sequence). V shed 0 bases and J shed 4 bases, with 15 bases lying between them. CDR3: CASSQDRRGSGYGYTF. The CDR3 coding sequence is TGTGCCAGCAGCCAAGACCGACGGGGCTCCGGCTATGGCTACACCTTC.

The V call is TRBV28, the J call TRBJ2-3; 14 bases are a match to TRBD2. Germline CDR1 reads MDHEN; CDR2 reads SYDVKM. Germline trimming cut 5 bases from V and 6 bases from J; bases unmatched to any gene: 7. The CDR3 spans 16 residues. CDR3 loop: CASSLGLAGDADTQYF. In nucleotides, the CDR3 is TGTGCCAGCAGTCTGGGACTAGCGGGGGACGCGGATACGCAGTATTTT.

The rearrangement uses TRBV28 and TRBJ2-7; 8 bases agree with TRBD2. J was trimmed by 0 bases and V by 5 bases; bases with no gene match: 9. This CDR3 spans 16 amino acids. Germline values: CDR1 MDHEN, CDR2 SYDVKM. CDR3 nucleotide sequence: TGTGCCAGCAGTCCAATTAGCGGGACCTTCTCCTACGAGCAGTACTTC. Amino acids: CASSPISGTFSYEQYF.

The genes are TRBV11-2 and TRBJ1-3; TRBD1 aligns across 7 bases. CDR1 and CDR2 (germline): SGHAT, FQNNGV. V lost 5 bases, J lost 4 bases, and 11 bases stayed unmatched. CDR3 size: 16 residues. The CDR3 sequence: CASSTRGDTKGNTIYF. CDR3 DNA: TGTGCCAGCAGCACCAGGGGGGACACCAAGGGAAACACCATATATTTT. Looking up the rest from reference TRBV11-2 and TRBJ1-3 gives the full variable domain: EAGVAQSPRYKIIEKRQSVAFWCNPISGHATLYWYQQILGQGPKLLIQFQNNGVVDDSQLPKDRFSAERLKGVDSTLKIQPAKLEDSAVYLCASSTRGDTKGNTIYFGEGSWLTVV.

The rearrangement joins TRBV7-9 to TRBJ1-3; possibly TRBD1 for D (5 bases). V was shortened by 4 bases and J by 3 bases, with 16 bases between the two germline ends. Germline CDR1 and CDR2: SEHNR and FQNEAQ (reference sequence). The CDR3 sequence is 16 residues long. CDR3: CASSSPTGEIGNTIYF. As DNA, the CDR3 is TGTGCCAGCAGCTCTCCGACGGGGGAAATTGGAAACACCATATATTTT.

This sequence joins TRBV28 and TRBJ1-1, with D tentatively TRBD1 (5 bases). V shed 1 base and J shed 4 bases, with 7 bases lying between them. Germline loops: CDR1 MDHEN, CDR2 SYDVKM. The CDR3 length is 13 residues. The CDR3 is CASSLSGGTEAFF. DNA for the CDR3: TGTGCCAGCAGTTTATCGGGGGGCACTGAAGCTTTCTTT.

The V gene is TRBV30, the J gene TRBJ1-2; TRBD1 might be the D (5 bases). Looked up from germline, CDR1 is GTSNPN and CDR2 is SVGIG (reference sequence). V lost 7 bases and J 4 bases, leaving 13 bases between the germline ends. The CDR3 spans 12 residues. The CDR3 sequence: CASQPGTYGYTF. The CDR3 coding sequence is TGTGCCTCGCAACCAGGGACCTATGGCTACACCTTC.

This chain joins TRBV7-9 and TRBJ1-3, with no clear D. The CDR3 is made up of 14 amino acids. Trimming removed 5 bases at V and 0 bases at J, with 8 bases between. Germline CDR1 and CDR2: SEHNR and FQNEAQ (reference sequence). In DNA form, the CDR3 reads TGTGCCAGCAGCCCACGGGTCTCTGGAAACACCATATATTTT. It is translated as CASSPRVSGNTIYF.

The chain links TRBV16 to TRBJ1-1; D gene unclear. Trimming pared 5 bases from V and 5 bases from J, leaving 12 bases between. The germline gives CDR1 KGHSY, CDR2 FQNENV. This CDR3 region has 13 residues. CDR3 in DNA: TGTGCCAGCAGCGGGTTGGTTAAGACTGAAGCTTTCTTT. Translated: CASSGLVKTEAFF.

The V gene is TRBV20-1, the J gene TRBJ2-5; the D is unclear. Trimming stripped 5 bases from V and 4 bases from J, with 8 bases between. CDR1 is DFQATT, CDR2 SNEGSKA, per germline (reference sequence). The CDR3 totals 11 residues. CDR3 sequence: CSAEHSETQYF. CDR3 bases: TGCAGTGCTGAACATTCAGAGACCCAGTACTTC.

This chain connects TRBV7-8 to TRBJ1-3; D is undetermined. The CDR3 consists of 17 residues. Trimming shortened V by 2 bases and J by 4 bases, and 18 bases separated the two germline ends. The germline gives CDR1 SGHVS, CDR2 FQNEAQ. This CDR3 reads CASSLRPGRAGGNTIYF. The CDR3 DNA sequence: TGTGCCAGCAGCTTACGGCCAGGCCGCGCGGGGGGAAACACCATATATTTT.

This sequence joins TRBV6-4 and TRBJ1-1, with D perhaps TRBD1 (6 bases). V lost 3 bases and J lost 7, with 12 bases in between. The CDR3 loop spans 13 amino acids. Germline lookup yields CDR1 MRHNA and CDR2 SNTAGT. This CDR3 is CASSEQEGGEAFF. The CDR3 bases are TGTGCCAGCAGTGAACAGGAAGGGGGTGAAGCTTTCTTT.

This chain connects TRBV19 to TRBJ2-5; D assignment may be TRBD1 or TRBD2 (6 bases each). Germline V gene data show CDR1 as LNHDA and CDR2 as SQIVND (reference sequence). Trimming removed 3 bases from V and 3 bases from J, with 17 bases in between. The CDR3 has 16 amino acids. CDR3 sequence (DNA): TGTGCCAGTAGTATGCGGGGACAAGCCCCCGAAGAGACCCAGTACTTC. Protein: CASSMRGQAPEETQYF. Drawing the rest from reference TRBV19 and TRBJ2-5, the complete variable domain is DGGITQSPKYLFRKEGQNVTLSCEQNLNHDAMYWYRQDPGQGLRLIYYSQIVNDFQKGDIAEGYSVSREKKESFPLTVTSAQKNPTAFYLCASSMRGQAPEETQYFGPGTRLLVL.